These 17 T cell receptor beta chains were sequenced from one sample in a study of shared clonotypes between healthy human individuals. Profiling relied on immunoSEQ multiplex PCR, and the TCRdb table lists in-frame clones only, not all of them. This table has about 2 million clones, about 95% appearing once. Selected positively for CCR7 and CD45RO-negative, naive CD8 cells excluded terminally differentiated effector memory CD45RA+ cells. Sequencing used naive CD8+ T cells sorted from blood. The receptors derive from a man between 18 and 35 years old in good health.

This clone showed up just once. The chain employs TRBV7-3 and TRBJ2-7; D might be TRBD2 (5 bases). Between the trimmed V and J ends, which lost 5 bases and 2 bases, there was a span of 13 bases. The CDR3 contains 14 residues. In germline, CDR1 is SGHTA, CDR2 FQGTGA. Here the CDR3 DNA reads TGTGCCAGCAGCCCGGCCCCGGGGACCTACGAGCAGTACTTC. This translates into CASSPAPGTYEQYF.

The CDR3 coding sequence is TGTGCCAGCAGCGTAGTAGACACCATATATTTT. Its translation: CASSVVDTIYF. The chain combines TRBV9 with TRBJ1-3; no reliable D call. The V gene's germline CDR1 is SGDLS and CDR2 YYNGEE. Trimming stripped 0 bases from V and 8 bases from J, with 3 bases between. This CDR3 is 11 amino acids long.

This chain uses TRBV7-6 with TRBJ1-4; maybe TRBD1 (6 bases). The CDR3 is 15 residues long. Germline loops: CDR1 SGHVS, CDR2 FNYEAQ. Between the trimmed V and J ends, which lost 1 base and 5 bases, there was a span of 11 bases. The CDR3, as DNA: TGTGCCAGCAGCTTAGGGGCAGGGGAAAATGAAAAACTGTTTTTT. Encoded protein: CASSLGAGENEKLFF.

J is TRBJ1-5 and V is TRBV7-2; TRBD1 is a possible D gene (5 bases). This CDR3 has 15 amino acids. Germline loops: CDR1 SGHTA, CDR2 FQGNSA. The V gene lost 4 bases and the J gene lost 5 bases, with 15 bases spanning the gap. CDR3 sequence reads: CASSSGGWGDQPQHF. In DNA, the CDR3 is TGTGCCAGCAGCTCCGGGGGTTGGGGCGATCAGCCCCAGCATTTT.

V gene TRBV2 combines with J gene TRBJ2-7; 11 bases map to TRBD1. V shed 7 bases, J shed 4 bases, and the junction held 6 bases outside the gene matches. This CDR3 is 14 amino acids long. CDR1 and CDR2 (germline): SNHLY, FYNNEI. The CDR3 sequence is CASNPGQGAYEQYF. CDR3 in DNA: TGTGCCAGCAACCCCGGACAGGGGGCTTACGAGCAGTACTTC. Using reference TRBV2 and TRBJ2-7 for the parts outside the CDR3, the full variable domain is EPEVTQTPSHQVTQMGQEVILRCVPISNHLYFYWYRQILGQKVEFLVSFYNNEISEKSEIFDDQFSVERPDGSNFTLKIRSTKLEDSAMYFCASNPGQGAYEQYFGPGTRLTVT.

This chain's CDR3 is CASSQGLGQETQYF. DNA for the CDR3: TGCGCCAGCAGCCAAGGGCTAGGCCAAGAGACCCAGTACTTC. V is TRBV4-3 and J is TRBJ2-5; no clear D. The CDR3 sequence is 14 residues long. Germline V gene data show CDR1 as LGHNA and CDR2 as YSLEER. Deletions cut 1 base from V and 1 base from J, with 7 bases between.

This clone has more than one count but fewer than ten. This chain joins TRBV11-2 and TRBJ1-4, with TRBD1 as a possible D gene (6 bases). Germline assignment: CDR1 SGHAT and CDR2 FQNNGV. The CDR3 loop spans 18 amino acids. Trimming removed 3 bases at V and 6 bases at J, with 23 bases between. This chain's CDR3 is CASSFGWGQGLFYEKLFF. The DNA for the CDR3 is TGTGCCAGCAGCTTTGGGTGGGGGCAGGGGCTTTTTTATGAAAAACTGTTTTTT.

This chain uses TRBV4-1 with TRBJ1-2; no firm D call. The V end lost 1 base, the J end lost 0 bases, and 9 bases lay between the germline ends. The V gene's germline CDR1 is MGHRA and CDR2 YSYEKL. This CDR3 comprises 15 residues. CDR3 nucleotide sequence: TGCGCCAGCAGCCAAGGACCAGAAACTAACTATGGCTACACCTTC. Amino acid sequence: CASSQGPETNYGYTF.

The rearrangement joins TRBV10-3 to TRBJ1-2, with D perhaps TRBD1 (5 bases). CDR1 ENHRY and CDR2 SYGVKD come from the germline V gene. V dropped 8 bases and J dropped 2 bases, with 12 bases sitting between them. The CDR3 runs 13 residues. The CDR3 loop reads CAIPGGENYGYTF. The CDR3, as DNA: TGTGCCATCCCGGGAGGGGAAAACTATGGCTACACCTTC.

The chain couples TRBV6-5 to TRBJ1-1, with D uncertain. The CDR3 totals 14 residues. Trimming pared 5 bases from V and 0 bases from J, leaving 10 bases between. CDR1 and CDR2 from the germline V gene are MNHEY and SVGAGI. This CDR3 is CASSAFTLNTEAFF. In DNA, the CDR3 is TGTGCCAGCAGTGCCTTTACACTGAACACTGAAGCTTTCTTT.

This chain joins TRBV6-1 and TRBJ2-3, with TRBD1 matching over 7 bases. Germline trimming cut 9 bases from V and 5 bases from J; bases unmatched to any gene: 8. In germline, CDR1 is MNHNS, CDR2 SASEGT. The CDR3 sequence is 13 residues long. The CDR3 spells CASQQGLRDTQYF. The CDR3 nucleotides are TGTGCCAGTCAACAGGGGTTAAGAGATACGCAGTATTTT.

The chain is built from TRBV10-3 and TRBJ2-2; 7 bases agree with TRBD2. The CDR3 spans 15 residues. Germline V gives CDR1 ENHRY, CDR2 SYGVKD. Trimming at V came to 5 bases and at J to 4 bases, leaving 7 bases not matched to a gene. The CDR3 is CAISLREDFTGELFF. CDR3 bases: TGTGCCATCAGTCTACGGGAGGACTTCACCGGGGAGCTGTTTTTT.

The chain carries TRBV10-3 and TRBJ2-1; the D gene is possibly TRBD2 (5 bases). The V gene lost 0 bases and the J gene lost 5 bases, with 11 bases spanning the gap. CDR3 length equals 15 residues. Looked up from germline, CDR1 is ENHRY and CDR2 is SYGVKD. In DNA form, the CDR3 reads TGTGCCATCAGTGAGTCCGATACTAGAAACAATGAGCAGTTCTTC. Translating it yields CAISESDTRNNEQFF.

This clone was picked up one time. J is TRBJ2-3 and V is TRBV11-2; possibly TRBD2 for D (5 bases). Germline V CDR1 and CDR2: SGHAT, FQNNGV. This CDR3 spans 17 amino acids. V lost 4 bases, J lost 0 bases, and 17 bases lay in between. CDR3 sequence reads: CASSYHLYGVSTDTQYF. The CDR3, as DNA: TGTGCCAGCAGCTACCACCTCTACGGGGTTAGCACAGATACGCAGTATTTT.

The rearrangement uses TRBV30 and TRBJ2-3, with D possibly TRBD2 on 6 matching bases. V lost 2 bases to trimming and J lost 0 bases, with 12 bases between them. Germline CDR1 is GTSNPN and CDR2 is SVGIG (reference sequence). The CDR3 covers 15 residues. CDR3 DNA: TGTGCCTGGAGTTCTCCTGGGGGGAGCACAGATACGCAGTATTTT. This codes for CAWSSPGGSTDTQYF. The whole variable domain, remainder taken from reference TRBV30 and TRBJ2-3, is SQTIHQWPATLVQPVGSPLSLECTVEGTSNPNLYWYRQAAGRGLQLLFYSVGIGQISSEVPQNLSASRPQDRQFILSSKKLLLSDSGFYLCAWSSPGGSTDTQYFGPGTRLTVL.

CDR3 in DNA: TGCGCCAGCAGCCAAGGTTACGGGGGACAAGAGACCCAGTACTTC. It codes for CASSQGYGGQETQYF. This chain links TRBV4-1 with TRBJ2-5, with D perhaps TRBD2 (6 bases). Germline V gene lookup returns CDR1 MGHRA and CDR2 YSYEKL. V was shortened by 1 base and J by 2 bases, with 11 bases between the two germline ends. The CDR3 covers 15 residues.

V is TRBV10-1 and J is TRBJ2-7; D uncertain. The length of the CDR3 is 13 residues. The V end was cut by 3 bases, the J end by 3 bases, with 9 bases between. Germline V lookup: CDR1 WNHNN, CDR2 SYGVQD (reference sequence). The CDR3 here is CASSEHPGYEQYF. As DNA, the CDR3 is TGCGCCAGCAGTGAACACCCTGGCTACGAGCAGTACTTC.